These 11 T cell receptor beta chains were all obtained from the same sample, sequenced in a study of CD8+ T cells in alopecia areata. The treatment is: oral pan-JAK inhibitor, 5-10 mg twice daily. After isolation, RNA underwent reverse transcription to generate cDNA as the sequencing template. Sequencing was performed with immunoSEQ multiplex PCR; in TCRdb, only in-frame clones are kept and a portion is missing. This repertoire shows 110,000 to 150,000 clones, approximately 80% found once; its top ten account for 25%. This specimen was CD8+ T cells sorted from blood, taken at week 4, from a patient treated with tofacitinib. Every receptor here comes from a human donor with alopecia areata.

This sequence joins TRBV4-3 and TRBJ2-1; D possibly corresponds to TRBD2 (6 bases). This CDR3 contains 14 residues. The V and J ends lost 2 bases and 3 bases respectively, with 8 bases between them. Germline-derived CDR1 and CDR2 are LGHNA and YSLEER. Here the CDR3 DNA reads TGCGCCAGCAGCCAACGGGGGTACTACAATGAGCAGTTCTTC. It translates to CASSQRGYYNEQFF.

The chain recombines TRBV6-5 with TRBJ1-2; unclear D gene. The CDR3 loop spans 14 amino acids. Germline lookup yields CDR1 MNHEY and CDR2 SVGAGI. The ends were cut back, 0 bases at V and 6 bases at J, with 11 bases in the middle. For the CDR3, the DNA is TGTGCCAGCAGTTACTCGACCGAAAACGATGGCTACACCTTC. This encodes CASSYSTENDGYTF.

This clone was counted a single time. The CDR3 region is CASSPNEQFF. The CDR3 region has the DNA TGTGCCAGCAGCCCAAATGAGCAGTTCTTC. The V gene is TRBV7-9, the J gene TRBJ2-1; D ambiguous. The CDR3 runs 10 residues. Trimming left V 5 bases short and J 7 bases short, with 3 bases between. From germline, CDR1 is SEHNR and CDR2 FQNEAQ (reference sequence).

This chain joins TRBV1 and TRBJ2-5; no DNA check was done on the table's D call, TRBD2. TRBV1 has pseudogene status. The CDR3 is 18 residues long. The CDR3 reads CTSSQGVAGGRYQEAQYF. CDR3 bases: TGCACCAGCAGCCAAGGGGTAGCGGGGGGGAGGTACCAAGAGGCCCAGTACTTC.

V gene TRBV5-1 combines with J gene TRBJ1-2; 7 nucleotides align to TRBD1. Germline lookup yields CDR1 SGHRS and CDR2 YFSETQ. The CDR3 loop spans 16 amino acids. The J segment lost 0 bases and the V segment lost 2 bases, leaving 7 bases of the junction unmatched. CDR3: CASSFGVQGTNYGYTF. The CDR3 DNA reads as TGCGCCAGCAGCTTTGGAGTACAGGGGACTAACTATGGCTACACCTTC.

The genes are TRBV5-1 and TRBJ2-7; D gene unclear. CDR3 size: 17 residues. From germline, CDR1 is SGHRS and CDR2 YFSETQ. Trimming took off 0 bases at V and 2 bases at J, with 18 bases between the two ends. This chain's CDR3 is CASSLASTRQIPYEQYF. In nucleotides, the CDR3 is TGCGCCAGCAGCTTGGCCTCCACAAGGCAGATCCCCTACGAGCAGTACTTC.

The genes are TRBV5-1 and TRBJ1-1; D is undetermined. Trimming pared 4 bases from V and 0 bases from J, leaving 10 bases between. Germline CDR1 SGHRS, CDR2 YFSETQ. CDR3 size: 14 residues. The CDR3 is CASSPARLNTEAFF. The CDR3 DNA sequence: TGCGCCAGCAGCCCCGCGCGGCTGAACACTGAAGCTTTCTTT.

The chain combines TRBV6-5 with TRBJ1-1, with D perhaps matching TRBD1 (5 bases). Trimming pared 2 bases from V and 2 bases from J, leaving 9 bases between. CDR3 size: 14 residues. The V gene's germline CDR1 is MNHEY and CDR2 SVGAGI. CDR3 DNA: TGTGCCAGCAGTTACCAGGGACTAAACACTGAAGCTTTCTTT. It specifies CASSYQGLNTEAFF.

This clone appeared once. J is TRBJ2-7 and V is TRBV6-6; TRBD2 agrees at 12 bases. Losses at the gene ends were 6 bases for V and 4 bases for J; bases not matched to a gene: 7. CDR1 and CDR2 from the germline V gene are MNHNY and SVGAGI (reference sequence). CDR3 length equals 15 residues. The CDR3 bases are TGTGCCAGCAGCGCACCTGGGACTAGCGGGTACGAGCAGTACTTC. Translation: CASSAPGTSGYEQYF.

This clone was observed a few times. The J gene is TRBJ1-1, the V gene TRBV4-3; no definite D call. V shed 1 base and J shed 2 bases, with 14 bases lying between them. Per the germline V gene, CDR1 is LGHNA and CDR2 is YSLEER. The CDR3 is 16 amino acids. This chain's CDR3 is CASSQVGVSFNTEAFF. As DNA, the CDR3 is TGCGCCAGCAGCCAAGTTGGCGTGTCGTTTAACACTGAAGCTTTCTTT.

The rearrangement links TRBV7-9 to TRBJ2-5; 7 positions agree with TRBD1. This CDR3 is 15 amino acids long. Trimming took 5 bases from V and 1 from J; bases not matched to a gene: 7. Germline V gives CDR1 SEHNR, CDR2 FQNEAQ (reference sequence). The DNA for the CDR3 is TGTGCCAGCAGCCGAGCTTGGGACAGCCAAGAGACCCAGTACTTC. It encodes CASSRAWDSQETQYF.